The text below deals with one T cell receptor (beta chain). The record originates from a study of blood T cell repertoires in COVID-19. Study-wide background: From the United States, Italy and Spain came samples of acute and convalescent COVID-19.

Clones were sequenced by immunoSEQ multiplex PCR, and TCRdb holds only the in-frame ones, with some missing. The sample includes around 110,000 clones, about nine tenths of them seen just once. The trim removed 7 bases at V and 7 bases at J, leaving 14 bases unmatched. Germline V gives CDR1 MGHRA, CDR2 YSYEKL. The CDR3 extends over 17 amino acids. Input material: peripheral blood. The TCR sequence derives from a man between 40 and 49 years old with acute or convalescent COVID-19. The chain has TRBV4-1 and TRBJ2-2, with 11 bases identical to TRBD2. The CDR3 sequence: CASTPASGGPGVGELFF. In DNA, the CDR3 is TGCGCCAGCACCCCTGCTAGCGGGGGGCCGGGGGTCGGGGAGCTGTTTTTT.